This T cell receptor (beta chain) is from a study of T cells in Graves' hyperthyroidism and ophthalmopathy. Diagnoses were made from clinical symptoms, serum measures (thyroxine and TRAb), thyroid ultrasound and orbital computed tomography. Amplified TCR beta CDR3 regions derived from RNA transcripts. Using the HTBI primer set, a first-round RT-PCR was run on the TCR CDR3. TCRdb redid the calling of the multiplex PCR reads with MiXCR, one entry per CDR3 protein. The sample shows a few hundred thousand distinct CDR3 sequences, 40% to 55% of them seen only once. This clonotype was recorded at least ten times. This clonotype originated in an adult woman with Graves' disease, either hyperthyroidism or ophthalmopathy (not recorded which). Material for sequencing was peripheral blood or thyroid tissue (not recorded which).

CDR3 sequence reads: CASSEGFWVEGYTF. CDR3 coding DNA: TGTGCCAGCAGTGAAGGCTTCTGGGTCGAAGGCTACACCTTC. The chain uses TRBV6-1 and TRBJ1-2; unclear D gene. Per the germline V gene, CDR1 is MNHNS and CDR2 is SASEGT. The CDR3 runs 14 residues. V gave up 1 base and J gave up 8 bases, with 14 bases separating them.